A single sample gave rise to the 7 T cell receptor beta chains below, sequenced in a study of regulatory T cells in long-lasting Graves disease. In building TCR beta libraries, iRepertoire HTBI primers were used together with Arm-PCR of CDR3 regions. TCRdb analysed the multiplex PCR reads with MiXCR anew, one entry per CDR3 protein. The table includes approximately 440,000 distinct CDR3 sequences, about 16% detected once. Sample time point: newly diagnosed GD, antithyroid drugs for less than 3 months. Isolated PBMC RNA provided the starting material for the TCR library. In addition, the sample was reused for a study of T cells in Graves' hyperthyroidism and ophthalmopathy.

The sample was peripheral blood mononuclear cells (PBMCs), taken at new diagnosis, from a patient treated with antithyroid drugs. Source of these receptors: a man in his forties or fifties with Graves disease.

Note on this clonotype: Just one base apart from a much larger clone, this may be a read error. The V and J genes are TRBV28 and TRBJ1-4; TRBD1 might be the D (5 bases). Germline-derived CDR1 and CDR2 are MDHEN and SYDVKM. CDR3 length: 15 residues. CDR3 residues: CAALPVGVTNEKLSF. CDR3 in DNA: TGTGCCGCGCTACCGGTGGGGGTGACTAATGAAAAACTGTCTTTT.

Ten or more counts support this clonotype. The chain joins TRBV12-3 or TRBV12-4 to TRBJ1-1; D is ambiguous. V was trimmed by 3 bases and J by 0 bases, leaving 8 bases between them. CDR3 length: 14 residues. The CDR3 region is CASSLNMVNTEAFF. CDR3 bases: TGTGCCAGCAGTTTGAACATGGTGAACACTGAAGCTTTCTTT.

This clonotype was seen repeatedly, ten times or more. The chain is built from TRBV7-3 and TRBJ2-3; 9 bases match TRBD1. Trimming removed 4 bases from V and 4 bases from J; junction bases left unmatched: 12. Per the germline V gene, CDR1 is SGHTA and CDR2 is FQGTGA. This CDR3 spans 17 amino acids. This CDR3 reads CASSSPPGQGFADTQYF. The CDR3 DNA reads TGTGCCAGCAGCTCCCCTCCTGGACAGGGGTTTGCAGATACGCAGTATTTT.

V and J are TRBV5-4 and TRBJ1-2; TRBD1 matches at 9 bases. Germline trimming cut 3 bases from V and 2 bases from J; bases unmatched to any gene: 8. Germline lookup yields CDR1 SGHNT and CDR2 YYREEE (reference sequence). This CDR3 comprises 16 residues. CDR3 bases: TGTGCCAGCAGCTGGGGGGGACAGGGAATAAACTATGGCTACACCTTC. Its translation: CASSWGGQGINYGYTF.

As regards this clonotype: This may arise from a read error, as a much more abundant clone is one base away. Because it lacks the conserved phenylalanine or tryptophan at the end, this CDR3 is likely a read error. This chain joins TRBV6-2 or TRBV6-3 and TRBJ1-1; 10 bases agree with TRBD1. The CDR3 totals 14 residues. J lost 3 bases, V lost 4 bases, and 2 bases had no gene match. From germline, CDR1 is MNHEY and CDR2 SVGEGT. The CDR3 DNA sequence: TGTGCCAGCAGTTCCGGGACAGGGGACACTGAAGCTTTCCTT. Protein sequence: CASSSGTGDTEAFL.

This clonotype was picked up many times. The CDR3 nucleotides read TGTGCCAGCAGGGCCAAAAACATTCAGTACTTC. Residues: CASRAKNIQYF. This chain connects TRBV2 to TRBJ2-4; D remains ambiguous. V lost 6 bases, J lost 1 base, and 1 base lay in between. The CDR3 is 11 residues long. Germline loops: CDR1 SNHLY, CDR2 FYNNEI.

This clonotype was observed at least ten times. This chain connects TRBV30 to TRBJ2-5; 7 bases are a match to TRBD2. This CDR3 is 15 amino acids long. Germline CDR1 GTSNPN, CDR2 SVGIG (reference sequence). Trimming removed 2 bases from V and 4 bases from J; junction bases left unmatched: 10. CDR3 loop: CAWSSTLERGETQYF. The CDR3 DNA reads TGTGCCTGGAGTTCCACCCTGGAGCGGGGAGAGACCCAGTACTTC.